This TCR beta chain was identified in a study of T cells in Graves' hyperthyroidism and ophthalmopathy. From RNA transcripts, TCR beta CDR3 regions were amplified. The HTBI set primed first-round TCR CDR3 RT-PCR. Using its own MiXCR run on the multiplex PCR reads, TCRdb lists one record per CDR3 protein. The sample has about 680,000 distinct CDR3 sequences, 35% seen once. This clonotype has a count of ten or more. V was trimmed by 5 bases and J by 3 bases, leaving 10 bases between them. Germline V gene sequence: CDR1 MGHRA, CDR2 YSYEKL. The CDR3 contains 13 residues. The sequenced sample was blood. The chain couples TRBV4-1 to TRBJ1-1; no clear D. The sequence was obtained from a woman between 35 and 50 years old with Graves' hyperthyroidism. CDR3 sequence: CASSTRVDTEAFF. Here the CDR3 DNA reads TGCGCCAGCAGCACTAGGGTGGACACTGAAGCTTTCTTT.